This entry features one TCR beta chain sequence. This record comes from a study of T cells expressing NK-cell markers. This CDR3 has 16 amino acids. Germline V gene sequence: CDR1 KGHDR, CDR2 SFDVKD. 5'RACE template switching built TCR beta cDNA with unique molecular identifiers. TCRdb re-called the 5' RACE reads, yielding one record per CDR3 amino acid sequence without DNA. The sample spans approximately 420,000 distinct CDR3 sequences; the ten largest clones claim around a tenth. The clonotype was recovered from a woman in her 50s in good health. The sequenced sample was blood T cells: a sorted CD56 or NKG2C T cell subset, CD4+ or CD8+ T cells, or bulk PBMC T cells (not recorded which). The V and J genes are TRBV24-1 and TRBJ2-1; the D call of TRBD2 rests on TCRdb alone, since no DNA is present to check it. CDR3: CATSGGGKSSYNEQFF.